This T cell receptor (beta chain) was recorded in a study of blood T cell repertoires in COVID-19. Overall study context: Acute-phase and convalescent COVID-19 samples originated in the United States, Italy and Spain.

Under the authors' procedure: It was from reference gene primer amplification that nucleated cell counts were estimated. Sequencing used immunoSEQ multiplex PCR; TCRdb keeps in-frame clones, though not all of them. The DNA gave D and trimming, while V, J and clone size come from that table. The data hold some 490,000 clones, with around nine tenths observed a single time. The CDR3 loop spans 12 amino acids. The V gene's germline CDR1 is MNHEY and CDR2 SVGAGI. With 5 bases removed from V and 3 bases from J, the gap between germline ends came to 6 bases. The source material was PBMCs or T cells enriched from blood (not recorded which). The origin of this receptor is a woman aged 60-75 years who had recovered from COVID-19. The rearrangement links TRBV6-5 to TRBJ2-3; no clear D gene. The CDR3 spells CASSIVTDTQYF. Written as DNA, the CDR3 is TGTGCCAGCAGTATAGTAACAGATACGCAGTATTTT.